What follows are 9 T cell receptor beta chains derived from one specimen sequenced in a study of a mutant IDH1 vaccine in newly diagnosed glioma. Sequencing was performed with immunoSEQ multiplex PCR; in TCRdb, only in-frame clones are kept and a portion is missing. Of 35,000 to 55,000 clones listed, about 88% are singletons. Time point given: week 23, last vaccination. One vaccine dose held 300 ug of mutant IDH1 20-mer peptide and came with topical imiquimod. Antigen specificity for these receptors is unknown. Sample: PBMCs, taken from a glioma patient whose treatment included an IDH1 peptide vaccine. Source of these receptors: a young woman with glioma. Some clones in this sample may be carry-over from other donors' samples.

This clone has only a few counts. This chain connects TRBV28 to TRBJ1-1; D call uncertain. The germline V gene encodes CDR1 MDHEN and CDR2 SYDVKM. Trimming shortened V by 4 bases and J by 1 base, and 10 bases separated the two germline ends. The CDR3 contains 14 residues. The CDR3 reads CASSSSTENTEAFF. The CDR3 nucleotides are TGTGCCAGCAGTTCGTCGACGGAGAACACTGAAGCTTTCTTT.

This chain links TRBV5-4 with TRBJ2-7, with D tentatively TRBD1 (5 bases). The CDR3 contains 16 residues. Germline values: CDR1 SGHNT, CDR2 YYREEE (reference sequence). V lost 0 bases, J lost 0 bases, and 13 bases lay in between. CDR3 in DNA: TGTGCCAGCAGCTTGGGTCAGGGAAGGAGCTCCTACGAGCAGTACTTC. Its translation: CASSLGQGRSSYEQYF.

This clone appeared a few times. The V and J genes are TRBV6-5 and TRBJ1-1; D is ambiguous. V gave up 2 bases and J gave up 0 bases, with 10 bases separating them. CDR3 length equals 15 residues. Germline V gene sequence: CDR1 MNHEY, CDR2 SVGAGI. The CDR3 sequence is CASSYGSLMNTEAFF. The CDR3 bases are TGTGCCAGCAGTTACGGGAGCTTAATGAACACTGAAGCTTTCTTT.

This chain links TRBV6-5 with TRBJ2-1, with 7 bases identical to TRBD2. The CDR3 sequence is 16 residues long. V lost 2 bases, J lost 3 bases, and 7 bases stayed unmatched. Germline V gene data show CDR1 as MNHEY and CDR2 as SVGAGI. As DNA, the CDR3 is TGTGCCAGCAGTTACCACGCTGGGGGGGACTACAATGAGCAGTTCTTC. Translation: CASSYHAGGDYNEQFF.

CDR3 protein: CASRKTSGGPANTGELFF. In nucleotides, the CDR3 is TGTGCCAGCAGGAAGACTAGCGGGGGGCCCGCGAACACCGGGGAGCTGTTTTTT. The genes are TRBV5-4 and TRBJ2-2, with 13 bases that match TRBD2. This CDR3 is 18 amino acids long. V was pared by 5 bases and J by 0 bases, with 7 bases of the junction left unmatched. Per germline, CDR1 SGHNT and CDR2 YYREEE (reference sequence). The complete variable domain, with remaining parts taken from reference TRBV5-4 and TRBJ2-2, reads ETGVTQSPTHLIKTRGQQVTLRCSSQSGHNTVSWYQQALGQGPQFIFQYYREEENGRGNFPPRFSGLQFPNYSSELNVNALELDDSALYLCASRKTSGGPANTGELFFGEGSRLTVL.

CDR3 loop: CASSLASAGGGETQYF. CDR3 nucleotides: TGCGCCAGCAGCTTGGCCTCGGCAGGCGGGGGAGAGACCCAGTACTTC. The rearrangement joins TRBV5-1 to TRBJ2-5, with TRBD2 matching over 7 bases. The CDR3 extends over 16 amino acids. Trimming removed 0 bases from V and 4 bases from J; junction bases left unmatched: 9. From germline, CDR1 is SGHRS and CDR2 YFSETQ.

The J gene is TRBJ2-1, the V gene TRBV2; 8 nucleotides line up with TRBD2. The length of the CDR3 is 15 residues. Germline CDR1 and CDR2: SNHLY and FYNNEI. Trimming removed 4 bases from V and 2 bases from J; junction bases left unmatched: 4. The CDR3 loop is CASSVSGGTYNEQFF. The CDR3 bases are TGTGCCAGCAGTGTCAGCGGGGGAACCTACAATGAGCAGTTCTTC.

The J gene is TRBJ2-2, the V gene TRBV19; possible D gene TRBD2, 6 bases. Per the germline V gene, CDR1 is LNHDA and CDR2 is SQIVND (reference sequence). The CDR3 totals 15 residues. V was trimmed by 2 bases and J by 4 bases, leaving 11 bases between them. CDR3 sequence reads: CASSIRRGGTGELFF. For the CDR3, the DNA is TGTGCCAGTAGTATACGAAGGGGAGGCACCGGGGAGCTGTTTTTT. Full variable domain (missing parts from reference TRBV19 and TRBJ2-2): DGGITQSPKYLFRKEGQNVTLSCEQNLNHDAMYWYRQDPGQGLRLIYYSQIVNDFQKGDIAEGYSVSREKKESFPLTVTSAQKNPTAFYLCASSIRRGGTGELFFGEGSRLTVL.

This clone was recorded a few times. This is likely a read error, given that the CDR3 carries no conserved phenylalanine or tryptophan at its end. The chain joins TRBV5-1 to TRBJ2-3, with D unclear. The CDR3 totals 15 residues. Germline V CDR1 and CDR2: SGHRS, YFSETQ. The V end lost 2 bases, the J end lost 0 bases, and 10 bases lay between the germline ends. The CDR3 coding sequence is TGCGCCAGCAGCTTAGCTAGTGCAAGCACAGATACGCAGTATTCT. Protein: CASSLASASTDTQYS.